These T cell receptor beta chains were read from a single sample in a study of a mutant IDH1 vaccine in newly diagnosed glioma. Produced via immunoSEQ multiplex PCR; TCRdb's table is partial and in-frame only. The data show 35,000 to 45,000 clones, roughly 70% seen once. These receptors' targets are unknown. The sample was PBMCs, taken from a glioma patient whose treatment included an IDH1 peptide vaccine. The source is a middle-aged man with glioma. Each CDR3 is given with its conserved first and last residue. The D gene is left open where the match is weak. Clone size is shown for a subset of rows, as once, few, many or a class of expanded clone.

v_call,j_call,cdr3_length,d_call,clone_size,cdr3_aa,cdr3_nt
TRBV4-2,TRBJ2-3,16,NA,NA,CASSQGGGNTADTQYF,TGTGCCAGCAGCCAAGGAGGCGGGAACACGGCAGATACGCAGTATTTT
TRBV27,TRBJ2-5,15,TRBD2,few,CASSLRTSPQETQYF,TGTGCCAGCAGTTTAAGGACTAGCCCCCAAGAGACCCAGTACTTC
TRBV19,TRBJ2-1,15,TRBD2,NA,CASSIGGRGDNEQFF,TGTGCCAGTAGTATAGGCGGGAGGGGGGACAATGAGCAGTTCTTC
TRBV15,TRBJ2-2,16,NA,NA,CATSRDPGANTGELFF,TGTGCCACCAGCAGAGATCCGGGGGCCAACACCGGGGAGCTGTTTTTT
TRBV7-2,TRBJ2-5,16,TRBD2,once,CASSLGLAGIQETQYF,TGTGCCAGCAGCCTCGGACTAGCGGGGATTCAAGAGACCCAGTACTTC
TRBV6-5,TRBJ1-2,16,NA,NA,CASSYIDRLANYGYTF,TGTGCCAGCAGTTACATAGACAGATTAGCTAACTATGGCTACACCTTC
TRBV2,TRBJ1-1,13,NA,NA,CASSADTNTEAFF,TGTGCCAGCAGCGCGGACACCAACACTGAAGCTTTCTTT
TRBV7-2,TRBJ2-1,16,NA,NA,CASSSRTRSSYNEQFF,TGTGCCAGCAGCTCCCGGACCAGAAGCTCCTACAATGAGCAGTTCTTC
TRBV7-9,TRBJ2-7,12,NA,NA,CASSPGLSEQYF,TGTGCCAGCAGCCCTGGGCTGAGCGAGCAGTACTTC
TRBV4-3,TRBJ1-1,16,NA,NA,CASSQAGTGVGTEAFF,TGCGCCAGCAGCCAAGCAGGGACGGGGGTAGGGACTGAAGCTTTCTTT
TRBV5-1,TRBJ1-2,15,NA,NA,CASSPSSPHYYGYTF,TGCGCCAGCAGCCCCTCTTCACCCCATTACTATGGCTACACCTTC
TRBV18,TRBJ2-7,17,NA,NA,CASSPRGERANPYEQYF,TGTGCCAGCTCACCAAGGGGGGAGCGGGCGAACCCCTACGAGCAGTACTTC
TRBV18,TRBJ1-1,15,NA,NA,CASSENPGTRVEAFF,TGTGCCAGCTCAGAAAACCCCGGGACCAGGGTTGAAGCTTTCTTT
TRBV5-6,TRBJ1-1,15,NA,NA,CASSPTATSWTEAFF,TGTGCCAGCAGCCCGACCGCGACATCGTGGACTGAAGCTTTCTTT
TRBV30,TRBJ2-3,15,NA,NA,CAWSVHSTSTDTQYF,TGTGCCTGGAGTGTACACTCAACTAGCACAGATACGCAGTATTTT
TRBV19,TRBJ2-5,16,TRBD2,NA,CASSPGRLAGIETQYF,TGTGCCAGTAGTCCTGGGAGACTAGCGGGAATAGAGACCCAGTACTTC